This T cell receptor (beta chain) was identified in a study of vaccination effects on CD4 cells after COVID-19. The study, taken as a whole, reports: The study found that only 1 of 255 vaccine-induced clones from healthy vaccinees cross-reacted with common cold coronaviruses. After vaccination, at late timepoints, clones induced by infection and by vaccine contracted markedly.

There are a few counts of this clone. The antigen is undetermined. Using viral peptide pools, the ViraFEST assay grew out antigen-specific CD4+ T cells prior to sequencing. When more than 9 days of culture had elapsed, CD4+ T cells were isolated. Previously uninfected by SARS-CoV-2, the vaccine recipients also showed negative nucleocapsid antibodies. Every well housed approximately 2.2 million PBMC, which grew in culture alongside about 9 IU/ml IL-2 and 8.5 to 10 ug/ml peptides. It was on days 3 and 7 that half the medium was replaced with IL-2 medium. Trimming removed 4 bases from V and 5 bases from J, with 9 bases in between. CDR3 length: 13 residues. Generated by immunoSEQ multiplex PCR, the TCRdb table keeps only in-frame clones and is missing some. The sample holds about 43,000 clones, around 81% seen once.

V is TRBV12-3 or TRBV12-4 and J is TRBJ1-5, with a possible D match to TRBD1 (6 bases). The source was CD4+ T cells from PBMCs cultured with SARS-CoV-2 spike peptides, collected before COVID-19 vaccination. This clonotype was sampled from a human donor who received a COVID-19 vaccine. CDR3 coding DNA: TGTGCCAGCAGTTCACAGGGTTATCAGCCCCAGCATTTT. Its translation: CASSSQGYQPQHF.